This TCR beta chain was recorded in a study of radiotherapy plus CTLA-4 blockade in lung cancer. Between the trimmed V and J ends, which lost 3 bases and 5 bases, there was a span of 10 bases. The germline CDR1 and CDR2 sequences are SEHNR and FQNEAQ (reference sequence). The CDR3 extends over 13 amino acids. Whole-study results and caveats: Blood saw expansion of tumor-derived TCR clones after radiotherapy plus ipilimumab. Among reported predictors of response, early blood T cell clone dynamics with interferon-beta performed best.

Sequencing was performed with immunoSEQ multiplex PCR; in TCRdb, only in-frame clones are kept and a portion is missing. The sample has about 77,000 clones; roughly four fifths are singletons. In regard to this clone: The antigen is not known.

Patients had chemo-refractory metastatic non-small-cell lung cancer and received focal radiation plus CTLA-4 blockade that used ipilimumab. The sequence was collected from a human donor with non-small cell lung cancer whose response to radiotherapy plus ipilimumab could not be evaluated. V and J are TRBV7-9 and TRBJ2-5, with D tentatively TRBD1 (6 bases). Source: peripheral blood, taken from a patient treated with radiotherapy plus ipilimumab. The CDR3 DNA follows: TGTGCCAGCAGCTTTCAGGGGCGGGAGACCCAGTACTTC. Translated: CASSFQGRETQYF.